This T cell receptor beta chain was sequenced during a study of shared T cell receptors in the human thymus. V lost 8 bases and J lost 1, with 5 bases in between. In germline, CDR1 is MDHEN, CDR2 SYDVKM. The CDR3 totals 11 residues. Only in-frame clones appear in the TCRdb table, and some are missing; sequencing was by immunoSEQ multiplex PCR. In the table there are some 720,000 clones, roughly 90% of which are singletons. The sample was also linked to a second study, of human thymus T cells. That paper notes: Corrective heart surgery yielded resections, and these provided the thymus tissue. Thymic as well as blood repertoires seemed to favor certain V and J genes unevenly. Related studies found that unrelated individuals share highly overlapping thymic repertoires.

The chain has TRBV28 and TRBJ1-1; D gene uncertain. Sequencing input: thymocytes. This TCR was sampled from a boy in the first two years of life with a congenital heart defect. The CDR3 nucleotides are TGTGCCAGCGGGAGGAACACTGAAGCTTTCTTT. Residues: CASGRNTEAFF. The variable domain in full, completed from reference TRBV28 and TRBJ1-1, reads DVKVTQSSRYLVKRTGEKVFLECVQDMDHENMFWYRQDPGLGLRLIYFSYDVKMKEKGDIPEGYSVSREKKERFSLILESASTNQTSMYLCASGRNTEAFFGQGTRLTVV.